This T cell receptor beta chain was observed in a study of response to subunit inactivated influenza vaccine. General study findings and limits: It was suggested by the authors that few new T cells are recruited by each seasonal influenza vaccination.

A single record per CDR3 protein comes from TCRdb applying MiXCR to the RT-PCR reads. The table shows about 620,000 distinct CDR3 sequences, with around 11% occurring only once. Comment on this clonotype: Antigen unknown.

The ends were cut back, 7 bases at V and 3 bases at J, with 18 bases in the middle. The CDR3 is 16 residues long. Germline V lookup: CDR1 SEHNR, CDR2 FQNEAQ (reference sequence). The same sample was also studied in work on T cells expressing NK-cell markers. That study adds: 5'RACE template switching built TCR beta cDNA with unique molecular identifiers. Among CD8+ T cells from over 5 donors, dominant NKG2C+ clonotypes accounted for roughly 1.0-7.0%. A few of the donors also had these clonotypes leading their CD3+CD56-NKG2C+ fraction.

The TCR originated in a man between 50 and 59 years old who received an inactivated influenza vaccine. The V call is TRBV7-9, the J call TRBJ2-2, with D perhaps matching TRBD2 (6 bases). This sample comprised PBMCs from blood, obtained on the day of vaccination. The CDR3 spells CASTLQFPSDTGELFF. CDR3 bases: TGTGCCAGCACCCTTCAATTCCCTAGCGACACCGGGGAGCTGTTTTTT.